Sequencing of this T cell receptor beta chain was carried out in a study of PD-1 blockade in mismatch repair-deficient tumors. Every patient had mismatch repair deficiency by PCR or immunohistochemistry. Some clones are missing from TCRdb's copy, which holds only in-frame ones; the method was immunoSEQ multiplex PCR. Altogether 100,000 to 150,000 clones are present, around 87% being singletons, with the ten largest covering 13%. CDR3 length: 18 residues. J lost 2 bases, V lost 5 bases, and 16 bases had no gene match. CDR1 is LNHDA and CDR2 is SQIVND in the germline V gene (reference sequence). The specimen comprised peripheral blood, sampled 44 weeks after starting pembrolizumab. The chain is built from TRBV19 and TRBJ1-1, with TRBD1 identical over 8 bases. The TCR comes from an adult with mismatch repair-deficient cancer. CDR3 sequence: CASSADRTGMVLNTEAFF. Written as DNA, the CDR3 is TGTGCCAGTAGTGCCGACCGGACAGGGATGGTCCTAAACACTGAAGCTTTCTTT.